This entry lists 32 T cell receptor beta chains sequenced from one sample in a study of shared clonotypes between healthy human individuals. Libraries were prepared by immunoSEQ multiplex PCR; TCRdb keeps only in-frame clonotypes and omits some of them. Of about 2 million clones in the sample, approximately 94% are singletons; the top ten hold 0.95% to 1.5%. Naive CD8 cells comprised CD45RO-negative, CCR7-positively selected cells, excluding terminally differentiated effector memory CD45RA+ cells. Sequenced input: naive CD8+ T cells sorted from blood. These receptors came from a man aged 18 to 29 in good health.

V usage is TRBV2 and J usage is TRBJ2-7; D is ambiguous. The CDR3 is made up of 11 amino acids. With 7 bases removed from V and 6 bases from J, the gap between germline ends came to 10 bases. Germline V CDR1 and CDR2: SNHLY, FYNNEI. DNA for the CDR3: TGTGCCAGCATCTCAACTGGCGAGCAGTACTTC. It translates to CASISTGEQYF.

V and J are TRBV10-3 and TRBJ2-7; TRBD2 is a possible D gene (6 bases). Germline assignment: CDR1 ENHRY and CDR2 SYGVKD. This CDR3 has 15 residues. Trimming removed 2 bases at V and 3 bases at J, with 14 bases between. The CDR3 spells CAISEGGNNYYEQYF. The CDR3 DNA reads as TGTGCCATCAGTGAGGGAGGGAATAATTACTACGAGCAGTACTTC.

A word on this clone: At one of its ends the junction is not consistent with the germline gene, which may arise from a read error. J is TRBJ2-1 and V is TRBV4-1; 10 bases agree with TRBD1. The CDR3 consists of 12 residues. CDR1 is MGHRA and CDR2 is YSYEKL in the germline V gene. In nucleotides, the CDR3 is TGCGCCAGCAGCCACCCGACAGGGGGCCCGGTCTTC. This gives the protein CASSHPTGGPVF.

The rearrangement joins TRBV27 to TRBJ2-3; 7 positions agree with TRBD2. This CDR3 region has 15 residues. Germline CDR1 is MNHEY and CDR2 is SMNVEV (reference sequence). V dropped 3 bases and J dropped 1; count of bases not matched to a gene: 4. The CDR3 reads CASSFYAGGTDTQYF. As DNA, the CDR3 is TGTGCCAGCAGTTTCTACGCGGGGGGCACAGATACGCAGTATTTT.

The chain carries TRBV5-1 and TRBJ2-7; 10 bases are shared with TRBD1. Germline lookup yields CDR1 SGHRS and CDR2 YFSETQ. V dropped 5 bases and J dropped 7; count of bases not matched to a gene: 12. CDR3 length: 15 amino acids. The CDR3 sequence: CASRPTGQGVEEQYF. CDR3 coding DNA: TGCGCCAGCAGACCCACAGGACAGGGGGTAGAAGAGCAGTACTTC.

The V call is TRBV15, the J call TRBJ1-3, with D uncertain. Germline lookup yields CDR1 LNHNV and CDR2 YYDKDF (reference sequence). V lost 0 bases, J lost 4 bases, and 10 bases lay in between. This CDR3 has 15 residues. The CDR3 DNA follows: TGTGCCACCAGCAGAGATGACGTTTCAGGAAACACCATATATTTT. Translated, it gives CATSRDDVSGNTIYF.

The chain combines TRBV6-1 with TRBJ1-4, with 9 bases lining up with TRBD1. J lost 2 bases, V lost 1 base, and 11 bases had no gene match. Germline V gives CDR1 MNHNS, CDR2 SASEGT. This CDR3 is built from 19 residues. As DNA, the CDR3 is TGTGCCAGCAGTGAAGACAGGGGGCGCTTGGAAAGGACTAATGAAAAACTGTTTTTT. This codes for CASSEDRGRLERTNEKLFF.

The J gene is TRBJ1-6, the V gene TRBV18; 8 bases match TRBD1. Germline V gene lookup returns CDR1 KGHSH and CDR2 LQKENI. V was clipped by 4 bases and J by 2 bases; unmatched bases: 13. There are 19 residues in the CDR3. CDR3 loop: CASSRRTDRVGTYNSPLHF. CDR3 sequence (DNA): TGTGCCAGCTCACGTAGAACGGACAGGGTGGGTACCTATAATTCACCCCTCCACTTT.

This clone has just one count. One end of the junction fails to match germline, which may point to a read error. This chain links TRBV4-1 with TRBJ1-1; 7 bases agree with TRBD1. Germline V gene lookup returns CDR1 MGHRA and CDR2 YSYEKL. The CDR3 length is 14 residues. The chain's CDR3 is CASSQATGRTDAFF. CDR3 bases: TGCGCCAGCAGCCAAGCGACAGGGAGAACTGATGCTTTCTTT.

Notes on this clone: This CDR3 is also generated by other DNA sequences in the sample. This chain joins TRBV11-3 and TRBJ2-7; D not certain. In germline, CDR1 is SGHNT, CDR2 YENEEA. CDR3 length equals 14 residues. Trimming shortened V by 1 base and J by 0 bases, and 7 bases separated the two germline ends. The CDR3 is CASSLGGDSYEQYF. The CDR3 coding sequence is TGTGCCAGCAGCTTAGGTGGGGACTCCTACGAGCAGTACTTC.

This chain links TRBV11-2 with TRBJ2-2; TRBD1 aligns across 12 bases. This CDR3 is 17 amino acids long. With 1 base clipped from V and 6 bases from J, the junction kept 6 bases outside the gene matches. Germline V gene data show CDR1 as SGHAT and CDR2 as FQNNGV. The CDR3 protein is CASSLVGGTGGPGELFF. The CDR3 coding sequence is TGTGCCAGCAGCTTAGTAGGGGGGACAGGGGGCCCCGGGGAGCTGTTTTTT.

The CDR3 region is CASSSGLASTDTQYF. DNA for the CDR3: TGCGCCAGCAGCTCCGGACTAGCGAGCACAGATACGCAGTATTTT. The chain uses TRBV5-1 and TRBJ2-3; the match to TRBD2 covers 9 bases. After removal of 3 bases from V and 0 bases from J, the junction contained 2 bases not matched to a gene. The CDR3 covers 15 residues. Germline V gives CDR1 SGHRS, CDR2 YFSETQ.

This CDR3 reads CASSDPGRWDNYGYTF. CDR3 nucleotides: TGTGCCAGCAGTGATCCTGGACGGTGGGATAACTATGGCTACACCTTC. The chain links TRBV2 to TRBJ1-2; D gene ambiguous. There are 16 residues in the CDR3. Germline CDR1 SNHLY, CDR2 FYNNEI. Trimming left V 3 bases short and J 1 base short, with 15 bases between.

A single count supports this clone. The genes are TRBV5-4 and TRBJ1-2, with 7 bases lining up with TRBD1. Germline CDR1 SGHNT, CDR2 YYREEE (reference sequence). V lost 3 bases and J lost 4; bases outside the gene matches: 6. The length of the CDR3 is 14 residues. The CDR3 DNA reads as TGTGCCAGCAGCTCAACAGGGGAGGGCTATGGCTACACCTTC. This encodes CASSSTGEGYGYTF.

The chain has TRBV10-1 and TRBJ1-5, with 8 bases aligning to TRBD1. This CDR3 region has 13 residues. V gave up 5 bases and J gave up 6 bases; unmatched junction bases: 3. CDR1 and CDR2 from the germline V gene are WNHNN and SYGVQD (reference sequence). CDR3 sequence: CASSSGGGQPQHF. CDR3 nucleotide sequence: TGCGCCAGCAGTTCAGGGGGCGGTCAGCCCCAGCATTTT.

V usage is TRBV5-4 and J usage is TRBJ2-1; D may be TRBD2 (6 bases). Germline V gene lookup returns CDR1 SGHNT and CDR2 YYREEE (reference sequence). This CDR3 contains 14 residues. The V end lost 0 bases, the J end lost 7 bases, and 11 bases lay between the germline ends. DNA for the CDR3: TGTGCCAGCAGCTTGGGACCTGGGGGGAATGAGCAGTTCTTC. This sequence encodes CASSLGPGGNEQFF.

The chain employs TRBV11-2 and TRBJ1-3; D remains unclear. There are 16 residues in the CDR3. Trimming shortened V by 1 base and J by 0 bases, and 10 bases separated the two germline ends. The V gene's germline CDR1 is SGHAT and CDR2 FQNNGV. The CDR3 DNA sequence: TGTGCCAGCAGCTTAGGTGCAGCGAGCTCTGGAAACACCATATATTTT. Its protein is CASSLGAASSGNTIYF.

V usage is TRBV4-1 and J usage is TRBJ2-6; D ambiguous. The CDR3 loop spans 18 amino acids. The germline V and J ends were trimmed by 0 bases and 0 bases, with 12 bases remaining between them. CDR1 and CDR2 from the germline V gene are MGHRA and YSYEKL. The CDR3, as DNA: TGCGCCAGCAGCCAAGATCCAGACCATAACTCTGGGGCCAACGTCCTGACTTTC. This sequence encodes CASSQDPDHNSGANVLTF.

V gene TRBV19 combines with J gene TRBJ2-3, with TRBD1 matching over 11 bases. Germline CDR1 LNHDA, CDR2 SQIVND (reference sequence). CDR3 length equals 16 residues. The J segment lost 5 bases and the V segment lost 3 bases, leaving 7 bases of the junction unmatched. In DNA, the CDR3 is TGTGCCAGTAGTATTTTAGGACAGGGGGCGGGAGATACGCAGTATTTT. Its protein product is CASSILGQGAGDTQYF.

The CDR3 DNA sequence: TGCAGCGTTGATGCCCCGGGCAGGGAGCACGAGCAGTACTTC. Its protein product is CSVDAPGREHEQYF. The V and J genes are TRBV29-1 and TRBJ2-7; D possibly matches TRBD1 or TRBD2 (5 bases each). CDR1 is SQVTM, CDR2 ANQGSEA, per germline. V was shortened by 3 bases and J by 5 bases, with 17 bases between the two germline ends. CDR3 length: 14 residues.

The chain carries TRBV2 and TRBJ1-2; 7 bases fit TRBD1. The CDR3 runs 14 residues. V trimming: 4 bases; J trimming: 4 bases; junction bases outside the gene matches: 6. The germline CDR1 and CDR2 sequences are SNHLY and FYNNEI. DNA for the CDR3: TGTGCCAGCAGTGCAGGGACAGATGCCTATGGCTACACCTTC. Encoded protein: CASSAGTDAYGYTF.

CDR3 residues: CATSRDMGQSSGNTIYF. DNA for the CDR3: TGTGCCACCAGCAGAGATATGGGGCAGTCCTCTGGAAACACCATATATTTT. The genes are TRBV15 and TRBJ1-3, with a tentative D call TRBD1 (5 bases). Germline V gene data show CDR1 as LNHNV and CDR2 as YYDKDF (reference sequence). Trimming cost V 0 bases and J 0 bases, with 12 bases left between them. The CDR3 is 17 residues long.

The rearrangement uses TRBV11-3 and TRBJ2-5; D is unclear. The CDR3 has 13 residues. Germline V CDR1 and CDR2: SGHNT, YENEEA. Trimming shortened V by 5 bases and J by 1 base, and 8 bases separated the two germline ends. The CDR3 DNA is TGTGCCAGCAGCCCGATGCCCCAAGAGACCCAGTACTTC. It yields the protein CASSPMPQETQYF. Filled out from reference TRBV11-3 and TRBJ2-5, the complete variable domain reads EAGVVQSPRYKIIEKKQPVAFWCNPISGHNTLYWYLQNLGQGPELLIRYENEEAVDDSQLPKDRFSAERLKGVDSTLKIQPAELGDSAVYLCASSPMPQETQYFGPGTRLLVL.

As for this clone: At one end the junction does not follow the germline gene, possibly because of a read error. The genes are TRBV2 and TRBJ2-1, with D perhaps TRBD1 or TRBD2 (6 bases each). The CDR3 sequence is 15 residues long. Germline V gives CDR1 SNHLY, CDR2 FYNNEI. Here the CDR3 DNA reads TGTGCCGGCAGTGCCCCACAGGGAGGACCCAATGAGCAGTTCTTC. Protein sequence: CAGSAPQGGPNEQFF.

V gene TRBV27 combines with J gene TRBJ1-2, with 9 positions matching TRBD1. Trimming cost V 4 bases and J 8 bases; bases outside gene matches: 8. From germline, CDR1 is MNHEY and CDR2 SMNVEV (reference sequence). This CDR3 comprises 14 residues. The CDR3 DNA follows: TGTGCCAGCAGTTCCCCGGGACAGGGTGGGGGCTACACCTTC. Encoded protein: CASSSPGQGGGYTF.

The gene calls are TRBV5-1 and TRBJ2-7, with D maybe TRBD1 (5 bases). The V and J ends lost 0 bases and 0 bases respectively, with 13 bases between them. The germline CDR1 and CDR2 sequences are SGHRS and YFSETQ. This CDR3 is built from 16 residues. The CDR3 nucleotides are TGCGCCAGCAGCTTGGAACAGGCGTCCGCCTCCTACGAGCAGTACTTC. It yields the protein CASSLEQASASYEQYF.

The chain joins TRBV27 to TRBJ2-7, with D perhaps TRBD1 (7 bases). Trimming left V 3 bases short and J 5 bases short, with 17 bases between. CDR1 and CDR2 (germline): MNHEY, SMNVEV (reference sequence). CDR3 size: 15 residues. The CDR3 sequence: CASSFRAEGANEQYF. CDR3 nucleotides: TGTGCCAGCAGTTTTCGGGCGGAGGGGGCGAACGAGCAGTACTTC.

The rearrangement uses TRBV7-2 and TRBJ2-1; D call uncertain. The CDR3 consists of 13 residues. With 1 base removed from V and 6 bases from J, the gap between germline ends came to 7 bases. CDR1 is SGHTA and CDR2 is FQGNSA in the germline V gene. The CDR3 DNA is TGTGCCAGCAGCTTAGGGGCCGGCAATGAGCAGTTCTTC. This sequence encodes CASSLGAGNEQFF.

The genes are TRBV2 and TRBJ2-5; no firm D call. V was shortened by 7 bases and J by 5 bases, with 14 bases between the two germline ends. Germline V gives CDR1 SNHLY, CDR2 FYNNEI. The CDR3 has 13 residues. The CDR3 bases are TGTGCCAGCATTAGGCCGGAGTCGGAGACCCAGTACTTC. Translation: CASIRPESETQYF.

V gene TRBV6-6 combines with J gene TRBJ1-5; TRBD1 agrees at 7 bases. Germline trimming cut 6 bases from V and 4 bases from J; bases unmatched to any gene: 12. Germline CDR1 MNHNY, CDR2 SVGAGI (reference sequence). The CDR3 spans 16 residues. The CDR3 is CASSPLRDSSNQPQHF. Written as DNA, the CDR3 is TGTGCCAGCAGCCCACTGAGGGACAGCTCAAATCAGCCCCAGCATTTT.

This chain connects TRBV9 to TRBJ2-1; D call uncertain. The germline V gene has CDR1 SGDLS and CDR2 YYNGEE. CDR3 length equals 14 residues. V was cut by 3 bases and J by 0 bases, with 7 bases left in between. The CDR3: CASSDSYSYNEQFF. CDR3 nucleotide sequence: TGTGCCAGCAGCGATTCCTACTCCTACAATGAGCAGTTCTTC.

V usage is TRBV9 and J usage is TRBJ1-1; tentatively, D is TRBD1 (5 bases). Per germline, CDR1 SGDLS and CDR2 YYNGEE. The CDR3 is 16 residues long. V was pared by 0 bases and J by 6 bases, with 18 bases between. This CDR3 is CASSVGDSSSRPEAFF. CDR3 sequence (DNA): TGTGCCAGCAGCGTAGGAGACAGCTCCTCTCGACCTGAAGCTTTCTTT.